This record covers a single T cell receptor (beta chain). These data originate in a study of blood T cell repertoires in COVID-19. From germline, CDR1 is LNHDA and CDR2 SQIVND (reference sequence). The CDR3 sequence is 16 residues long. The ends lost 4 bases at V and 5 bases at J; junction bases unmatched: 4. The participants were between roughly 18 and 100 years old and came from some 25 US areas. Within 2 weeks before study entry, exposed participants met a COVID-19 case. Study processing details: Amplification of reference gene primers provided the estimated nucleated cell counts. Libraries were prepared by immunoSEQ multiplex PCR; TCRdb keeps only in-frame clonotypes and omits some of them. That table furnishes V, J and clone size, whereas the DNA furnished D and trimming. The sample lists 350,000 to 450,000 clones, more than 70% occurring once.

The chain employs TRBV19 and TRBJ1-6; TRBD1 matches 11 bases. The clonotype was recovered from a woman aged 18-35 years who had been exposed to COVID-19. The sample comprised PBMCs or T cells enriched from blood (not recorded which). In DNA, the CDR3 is TGTGCCAGTAGTACGGGACAGGGGGTTGATAATTCACCCCTCCACTTT. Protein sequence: CASSTGQGVDNSPLHF.